The next 3 T cell receptor beta chains were all read from a single sample in a study of T cell changes during pregnancy in multiple sclerosis. TCRdb keeps only in-frame clones here, not all; method: immunoSEQ multiplex PCR. Of around 56,000 clones in the sample, about 89% were seen once. Source: peripheral blood, taken after pregnancy. The receptors stem from a female donor with multiple sclerosis, enrolled in a pregnancy study.

The table lists this clone with a few counts. This chain joins TRBV2 and TRBJ1-2; D possibly corresponds to TRBD1 (6 bases). The germline V and J ends were trimmed by 6 bases and 4 bases, with 12 bases remaining between them. The CDR3 has 13 amino acids. CDR1 is SNHLY, CDR2 FYNNEI, per germline. DNA of the CDR3: TGTGCCAGCAGGGTATCGGACAGCTATGGCTACACCTTC. Translating gives CASRVSDSYGYTF. The full variable domain, completed using reference TRBV2 and TRBJ1-2, is EPEVTQTPSHQVTQMGQEVILRCVPISNHLYFYWYRQILGQKVEFLVSFYNNEISEKSEIFDDQFSVERPDGSNFTLKIRSTKLEDSAMYFCASRVSDSYGYTFGSGTRLTVV.

This clone was seen a few times. The chain uses TRBV11-2 and TRBJ1-2; TRBD1 aligns across 7 bases. Germline lookup yields CDR1 SGHAT and CDR2 FQNNGV. The junction had 14 bases not matched to a gene; V was cut back by 5 bases and J by 8 bases. The CDR3 runs 15 residues. This chain's CDR3 is CASSPIRQGRKGYTF. Here the CDR3 DNA reads TGTGCCAGCAGCCCTATTCGACAGGGTCGGAAGGGCTACACCTTC.

The DNA of the CDR3 is TGTGCCAGCAGTCGCGGGGTAACCGGGGAGCTGTTTTTT. It encodes CASSRGVTGELFF. This chain uses TRBV6-5 with TRBJ2-2; D may be TRBD2 (6 bases). CDR1 MNHEY and CDR2 SVGAGI come from the germline V gene. The CDR3 runs 13 residues. V was trimmed by 5 bases and J by 5 bases, leaving 9 bases between them.